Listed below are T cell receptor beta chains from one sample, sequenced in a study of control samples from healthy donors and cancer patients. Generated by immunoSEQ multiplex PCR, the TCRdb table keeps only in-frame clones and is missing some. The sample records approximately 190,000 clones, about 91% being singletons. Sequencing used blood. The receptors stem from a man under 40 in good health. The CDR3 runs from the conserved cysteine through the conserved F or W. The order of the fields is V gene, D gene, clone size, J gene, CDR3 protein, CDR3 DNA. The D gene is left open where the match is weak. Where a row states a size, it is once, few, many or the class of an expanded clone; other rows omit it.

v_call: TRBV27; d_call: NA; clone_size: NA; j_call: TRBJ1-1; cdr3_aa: CASSLRGSTEAFF; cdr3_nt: TGTGCCAGCAGTTTAAGGGGCAGCACTGAAGCTTTCTTT
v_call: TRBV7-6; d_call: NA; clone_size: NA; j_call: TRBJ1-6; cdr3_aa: CASSLTGPNNSPLHF; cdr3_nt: TGTGCCAGCAGCTTAACGGGCCCCAATAATTCACCCCTCCACTTT
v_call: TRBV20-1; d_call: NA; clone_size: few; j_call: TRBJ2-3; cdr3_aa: CSASAGGTDTQYF; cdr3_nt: TGCAGTGCTAGTGCTGGGGGCACAGATACGCAGTATTTT
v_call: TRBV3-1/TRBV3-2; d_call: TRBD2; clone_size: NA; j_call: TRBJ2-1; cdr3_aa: CASSQARGTLAGGRYSWEQFF; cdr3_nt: TGTGCCAGCAGCCAAGCGCGAGGAACACTAGCGGGGGGGCGGTATTCATGGGAGCAGTTCTTC
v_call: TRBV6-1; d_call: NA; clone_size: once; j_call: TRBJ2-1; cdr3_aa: CASSESGSSYNEQFF; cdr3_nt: TGTGCCAGCAGTGAATCCGGGAGCTCCTACAATGAGCAGTTCTTC
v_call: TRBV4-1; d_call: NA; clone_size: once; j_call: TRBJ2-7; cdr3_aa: CASSQVGSKQYEQYF; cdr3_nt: TGCGCCAGCAGCCAAGTCGGGTCAAAACAGTACGAGCAGTACTTC
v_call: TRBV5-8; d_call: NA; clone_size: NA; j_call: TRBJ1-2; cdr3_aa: CASSFSNYGYTF; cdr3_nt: TGTGCCAGCAGCTTTAGTAACTATGGCTACACCTTC
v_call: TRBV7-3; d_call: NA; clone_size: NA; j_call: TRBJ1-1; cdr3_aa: CASSQASNTEAFF; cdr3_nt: TGTGCCAGCAGCCAAGCCTCGAACACTGAAGCTTTCTTT
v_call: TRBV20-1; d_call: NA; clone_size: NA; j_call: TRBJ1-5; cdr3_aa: CSARDAVAQHF; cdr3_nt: TGCAGTGCTAGAGATGCCGTAGCCCAGCATTTT
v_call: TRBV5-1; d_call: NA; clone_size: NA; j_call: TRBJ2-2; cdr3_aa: CASHNTGSNTGELFF; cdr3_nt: TGCGCCAGCCATAATACAGGGAGTAACACCGGGGAGCTGTTTTTT
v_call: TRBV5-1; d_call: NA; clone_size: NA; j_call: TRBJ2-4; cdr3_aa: CASSLGENIQYF; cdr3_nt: TGCGCCAGCAGCTTAGGGGAAAACATTCAGTACTTC
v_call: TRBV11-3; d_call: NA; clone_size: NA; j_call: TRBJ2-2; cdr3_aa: CASSSRTGELFF; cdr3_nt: TGTGCCAGCAGCTCACGGACCGGGGAGCTGTTTTTT